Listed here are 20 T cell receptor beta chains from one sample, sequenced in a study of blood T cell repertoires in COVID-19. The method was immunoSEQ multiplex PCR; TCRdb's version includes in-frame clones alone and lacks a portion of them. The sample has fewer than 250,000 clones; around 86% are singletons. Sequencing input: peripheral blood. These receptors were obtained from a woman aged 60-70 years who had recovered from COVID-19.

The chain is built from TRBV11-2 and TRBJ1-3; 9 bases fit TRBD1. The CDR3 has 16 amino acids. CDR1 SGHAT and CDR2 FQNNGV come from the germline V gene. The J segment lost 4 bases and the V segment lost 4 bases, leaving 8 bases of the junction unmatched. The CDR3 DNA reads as TGTGCCAGCAGCTCTTCCGGGACAGGGTCGGGAAACACCATATATTTT. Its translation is CASSSSGTGSGNTIYF. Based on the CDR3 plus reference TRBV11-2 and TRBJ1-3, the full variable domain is EAGVAQSPRYKIIEKRQSVAFWCNPISGHATLYWYQQILGQGPKLLIQFQNNGVVDDSQLPKDRFSAERLKGVDSTLKIQPAKLEDSAVYLCASSSSGTGSGNTIYFGEGSWLTVV.

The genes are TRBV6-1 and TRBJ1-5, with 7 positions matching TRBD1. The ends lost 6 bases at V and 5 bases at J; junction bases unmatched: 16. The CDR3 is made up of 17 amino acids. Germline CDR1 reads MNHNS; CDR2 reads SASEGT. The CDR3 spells CASREQGYSWADQPQHF. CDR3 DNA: TGTGCCAGCAGGGAACAGGGGTATTCGTGGGCGGATCAGCCCCAGCATTTT.

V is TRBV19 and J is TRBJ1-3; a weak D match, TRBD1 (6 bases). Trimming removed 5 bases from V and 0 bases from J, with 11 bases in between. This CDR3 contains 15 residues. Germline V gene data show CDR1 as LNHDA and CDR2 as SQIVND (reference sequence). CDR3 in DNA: TGTGCCAGTAGTCAGGGGCCGAGCTCTGGAAACACCATATATTTT. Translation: CASSQGPSSGNTIYF.

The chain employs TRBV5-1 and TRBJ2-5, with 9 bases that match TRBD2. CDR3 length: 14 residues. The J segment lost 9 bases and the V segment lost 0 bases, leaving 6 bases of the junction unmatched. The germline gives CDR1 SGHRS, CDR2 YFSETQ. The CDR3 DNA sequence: TGCGCCAGCAGCTTGGCCGGGACTAGCTCGGCCCAGTACTTC. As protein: CASSLAGTSSAQYF.

The CDR3 nucleotides are TGTGCCAGCTCACCCGGCGCAGGGGGATACTCTGGGGCCAACGTCCTGACTTTC. Its translation: CASSPGAGGYSGANVLTF. The V and J genes are TRBV18 and TRBJ2-6; 7 positions agree with TRBD1. Germline V lookup: CDR1 KGHSH, CDR2 LQKENI. V lost 3 bases to trimming and J lost 0 bases; unmatched junction nucleotides: 8. This CDR3 is built from 18 residues.

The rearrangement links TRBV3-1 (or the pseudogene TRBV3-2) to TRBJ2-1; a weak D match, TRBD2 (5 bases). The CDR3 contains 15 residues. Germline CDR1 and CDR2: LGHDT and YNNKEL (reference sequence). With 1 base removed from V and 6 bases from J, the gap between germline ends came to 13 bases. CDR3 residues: CASSQGLGLANEQFF. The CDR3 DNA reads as TGTGCCAGCAGCCAAGGGCTTGGACTGGCCAATGAGCAGTTCTTC.

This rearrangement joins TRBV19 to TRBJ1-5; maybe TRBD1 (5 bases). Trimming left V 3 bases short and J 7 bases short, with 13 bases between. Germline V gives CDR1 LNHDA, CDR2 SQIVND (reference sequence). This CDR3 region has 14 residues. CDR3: CASSIRQGGQPQHF. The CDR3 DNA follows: TGTGCCAGTAGTATCCGCCAGGGAGGCCAGCCCCAGCATTTT.

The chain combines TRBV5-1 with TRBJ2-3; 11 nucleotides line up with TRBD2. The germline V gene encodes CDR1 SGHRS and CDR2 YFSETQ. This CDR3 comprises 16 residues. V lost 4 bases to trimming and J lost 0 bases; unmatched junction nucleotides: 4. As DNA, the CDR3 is TGCGCCAGCAGCCTGGGACTAGCGGCTAGCACAGATACGCAGTATTTT. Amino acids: CASSLGLAASTDTQYF.

For the CDR3, the DNA is TGTGCCAGCAGCCGACAGGGGCTTGACACAGATACGCAGTATTTT. This translates into CASSRQGLDTDTQYF. J is TRBJ2-3 and V is TRBV11-3, with TRBD1 matching 8 bases. Per germline, CDR1 SGHNT and CDR2 YENEEA. This CDR3 is built from 15 residues. The V segment lost 5 bases and the J segment 2 bases; nucleotides outside the gene matches: 6.

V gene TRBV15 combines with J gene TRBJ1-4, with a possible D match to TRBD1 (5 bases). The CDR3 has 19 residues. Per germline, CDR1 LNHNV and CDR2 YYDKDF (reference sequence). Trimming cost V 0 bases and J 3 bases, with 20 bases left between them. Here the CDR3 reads CATSRDSFGGPAANEKLFF. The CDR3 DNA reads TGTGCCACCAGCAGAGATTCGTTCGGGGGTCCCGCAGCTAATGAAAAACTGTTTTTT.

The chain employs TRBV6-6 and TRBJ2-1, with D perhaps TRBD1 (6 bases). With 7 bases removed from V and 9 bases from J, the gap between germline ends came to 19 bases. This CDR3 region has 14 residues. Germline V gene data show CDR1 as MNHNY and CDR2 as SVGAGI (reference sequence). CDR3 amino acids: CASIKIDRLGEQFF. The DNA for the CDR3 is TGTGCCAGCATCAAAATAGACAGGTTGGGTGAGCAGTTCTTC.

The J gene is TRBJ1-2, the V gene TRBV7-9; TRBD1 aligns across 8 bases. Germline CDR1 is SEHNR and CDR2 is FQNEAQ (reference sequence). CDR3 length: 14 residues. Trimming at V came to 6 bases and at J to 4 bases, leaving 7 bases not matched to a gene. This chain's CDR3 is CASSPDRAFYGYTF. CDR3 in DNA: TGTGCCAGCAGTCCGGACAGGGCTTTCTATGGCTACACCTTC.

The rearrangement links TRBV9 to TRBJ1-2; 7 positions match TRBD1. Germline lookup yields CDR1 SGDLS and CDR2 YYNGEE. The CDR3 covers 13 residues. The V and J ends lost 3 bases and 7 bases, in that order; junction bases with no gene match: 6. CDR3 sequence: CASSAMTGSGYTF. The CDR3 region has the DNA TGTGCCAGCAGCGCTATGACAGGGAGTGGCTACACCTTC.

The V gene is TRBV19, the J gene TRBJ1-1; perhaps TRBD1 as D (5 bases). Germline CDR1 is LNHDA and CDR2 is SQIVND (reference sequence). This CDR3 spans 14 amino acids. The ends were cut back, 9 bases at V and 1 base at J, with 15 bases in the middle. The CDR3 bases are TGTGCCAGCTCACAGGACGAAACGAACACTGAAGCTTTCTTT. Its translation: CASSQDETNTEAFF.

Here the CDR3 reads CASSRPQGEDYGYTF. The CDR3 bases are TGTGCCAGCAGCCGTCCACAGGGGGAGGACTATGGCTACACCTTC. This chain joins TRBV6-5 and TRBJ1-2; 8 bases match TRBD1. Germline V gene lookup returns CDR1 MNHEY and CDR2 SVGAGI. J was trimmed by 3 bases and V by 6 bases; bases with no gene match: 9. The CDR3 loop spans 15 amino acids.

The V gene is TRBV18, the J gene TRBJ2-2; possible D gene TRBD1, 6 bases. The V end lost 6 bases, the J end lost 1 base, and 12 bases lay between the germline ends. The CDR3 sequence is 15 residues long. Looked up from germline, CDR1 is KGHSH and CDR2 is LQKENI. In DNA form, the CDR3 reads TGTGCCAGCTCCAGAATACAGGGGAACACCGGGGAGCTGTTTTTT. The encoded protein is CASSRIQGNTGELFF. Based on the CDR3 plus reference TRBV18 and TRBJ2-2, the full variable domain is NAGVMQNPRHLVRRRGQEARLRCSPMKGHSHVYWYRQLPEEGLKFMVYLQKENIIDESGMPKERFSAEFPKEGPSILRIQQVVRGDSAAYFCASSRIQGNTGELFFGEGSRLTVL.

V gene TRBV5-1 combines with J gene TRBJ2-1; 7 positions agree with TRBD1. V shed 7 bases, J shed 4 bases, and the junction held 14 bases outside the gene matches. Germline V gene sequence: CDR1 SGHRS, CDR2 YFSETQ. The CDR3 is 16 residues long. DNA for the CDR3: TGCGCCAGCGGATCCCCCCAGGACAGGTGGTACAATGAGCAGTTCTTC. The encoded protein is CASGSPQDRWYNEQFF.

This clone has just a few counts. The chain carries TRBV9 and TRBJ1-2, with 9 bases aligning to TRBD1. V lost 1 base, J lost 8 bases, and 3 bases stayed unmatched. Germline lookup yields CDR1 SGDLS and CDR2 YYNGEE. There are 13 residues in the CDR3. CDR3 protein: CASSVRTGVGYTF. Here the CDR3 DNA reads TGTGCCAGCAGCGTAAGGACAGGGGTCGGCTACACCTTC.

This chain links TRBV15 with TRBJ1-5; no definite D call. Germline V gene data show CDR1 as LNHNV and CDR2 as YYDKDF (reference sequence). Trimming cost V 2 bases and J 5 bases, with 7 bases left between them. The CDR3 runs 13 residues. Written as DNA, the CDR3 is TGTGCCACCAGCAGATGGAGGGATCAGCCCCAGCATTTT. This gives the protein CATSRWRDQPQHF.

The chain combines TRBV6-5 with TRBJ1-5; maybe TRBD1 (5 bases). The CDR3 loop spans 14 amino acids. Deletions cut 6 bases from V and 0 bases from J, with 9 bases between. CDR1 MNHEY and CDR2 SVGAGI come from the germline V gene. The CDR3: CASSQTDSNQPQHF. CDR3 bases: TGTGCCAGCAGCCAGACAGATAGCAATCAGCCCCAGCATTTT.